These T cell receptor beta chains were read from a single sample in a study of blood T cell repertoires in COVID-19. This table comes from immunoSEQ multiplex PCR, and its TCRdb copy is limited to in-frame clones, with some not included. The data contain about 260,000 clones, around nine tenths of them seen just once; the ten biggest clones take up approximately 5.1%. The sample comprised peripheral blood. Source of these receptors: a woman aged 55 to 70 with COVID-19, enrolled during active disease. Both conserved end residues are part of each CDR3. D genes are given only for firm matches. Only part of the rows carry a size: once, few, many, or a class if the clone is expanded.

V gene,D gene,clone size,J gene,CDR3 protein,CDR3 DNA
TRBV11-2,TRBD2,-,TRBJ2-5,CASSQGGLAEETQYF,TGTGCCAGCAGCCAGGGGGGACTAGCGGAAGAGACCCAGTACTTC
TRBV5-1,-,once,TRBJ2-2,CASSLIGSPTGELFF,TGCGCCAGCAGCTTGATCGGTTCCCCCACCGGGGAGCTGTTTTTT
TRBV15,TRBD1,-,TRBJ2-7,CATSRAITGAYEQYF,TGTGCCACCAGCAGGGCTATTACAGGGGCCTACGAGCAGTACTTC
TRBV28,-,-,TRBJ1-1,CASSWVQSMNTEAFF,TGTGCCAGCAGTTGGGTACAGAGCATGAACACTGAAGCTTTCTTT
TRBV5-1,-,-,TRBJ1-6,CASSLDRDNSPLHF,TGCGCCAGCAGCTTGGACAGGGATAATTCACCCCTCCACTTT
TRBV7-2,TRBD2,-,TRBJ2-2,CASTSSGSNSGELFF,TGTGCCAGCACTTCGAGCGGGAGTAATAGCGGGGAGCTGTTTTTT
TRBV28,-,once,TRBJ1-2,CASSPRGRLANYGYTF,TGTGCCAGCAGTCCCAGGGGTCGTTTAGCTAACTATGGCTACACCTTC
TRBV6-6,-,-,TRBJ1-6,CASSYRGGTYNSPLHF,TGTGCCAGCAGTTACCGTGGGGGCACCTATAATTCACCCCTCCACTTT
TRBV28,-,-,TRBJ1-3,CASSTHGQLYTIYF,TGTGCCAGCAGTACCCATGGACAGCTATACACCATATATTTT
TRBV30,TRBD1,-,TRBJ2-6,CAWTQDRGGYSGANVLTF,TGTGCCTGGACCCAAGACAGGGGGGGGTACTCTGGGGCCAACGTCCTGACTTTC
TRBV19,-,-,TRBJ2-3,CASSIPGRGSDTQYF,TGTGCCAGTAGTATTCCCGGTCGAGGGTCAGATACGCAGTATTTT
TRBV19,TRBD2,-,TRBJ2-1,CASSMTSGSVYEQFF,TGTGCCAGTAGTATGACTAGCGGGAGCGTCTATGAGCAGTTCTTC
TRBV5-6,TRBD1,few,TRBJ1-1,CASSSGTGSTYTEAFF,TGTGCCAGCAGCTCAGGGACAGGGAGTACGTACACTGAAGCTTTCTTT
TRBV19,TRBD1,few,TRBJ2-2,CASSSATGAGELFF,TGTGCCAGTAGTTCCGCGACAGGGGCCGGGGAGCTGTTTTTT
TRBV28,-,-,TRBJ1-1,CASSTEQGLNTEAFF,TGTGCCAGCAGTACCGAGCAGGGCTTGAACACTGAAGCTTTCTTT
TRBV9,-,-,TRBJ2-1,CASSVRDEQFF,TGTGCCAGCAGCGTCCGCGATGAGCAGTTCTTC
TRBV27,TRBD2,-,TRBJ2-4,CASSGLAGGDKNIQYF,TGTGCCAGCAGCGGACTAGCGGGAGGAGACAAAAACATTCAGTACTTC
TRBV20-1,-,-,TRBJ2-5,CSASRTAQETQYF,TGCAGTGCTAGTCGGACAGCCCAAGAGACCCAGTACTTC
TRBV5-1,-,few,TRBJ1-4,CASSFRETNEKLFF,TGCGCCAGCAGCTTCAGGGAAACTAATGAAAAACTGTTTTTT
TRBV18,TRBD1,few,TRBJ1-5,CASSQDRMNQPQHF,TGTGCCAGCTCACAGGACAGGATGAATCAGCCCCAGCATTTT
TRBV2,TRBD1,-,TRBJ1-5,CASTRGQGYNQPQHF,TGTGCCAGCACACGGGGACAGGGATACAATCAGCCCCAGCATTTT
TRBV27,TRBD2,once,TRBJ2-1,CASSWSGLAELPEQFF,TGTGCCAGCAGTTGGTCGGGACTAGCGGAACTACCTGAGCAGTTCTTC
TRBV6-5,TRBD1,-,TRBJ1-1,CASASGGALNEAFF,TGTGCCAGCGCCTCAGGGGGCGCCTTGAATGAAGCTTTCTTT
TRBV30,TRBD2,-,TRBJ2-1,CAWSLAGGPNEQFF,TGTGCCTGGAGTCTAGCGGGAGGGCCCAATGAGCAGTTCTTC
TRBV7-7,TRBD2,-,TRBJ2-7,CASRLRGLAGLSYEQYF,TGTGCCAGCCGTCTTCGGGGACTAGCGGGGCTCTCCTACGAGCAGTACTTC
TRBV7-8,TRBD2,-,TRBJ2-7,CASSSGLAETYEQYF,TGTGCCAGCAGCTCCGGACTAGCGGAGACGTACGAGCAGTACTTC
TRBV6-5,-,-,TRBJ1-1,CASSSYTGNTEAFF,TGTGCCAGCAGTTCATACACAGGGAACACTGAAGCTTTCTTT
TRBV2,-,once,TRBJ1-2,CASSLKWTDTGYTF,TGTGCCAGCAGTCTTAAGTGGACAGACACTGGCTACACCTTC
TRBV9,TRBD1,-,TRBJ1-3,CASSVQTGTGNTIYF,TGTGCCAGCAGCGTACAGACAGGGACTGGAAACACCATATATTTT
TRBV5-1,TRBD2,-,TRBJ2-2,CASSLAGGPRTGELFF,TGCGCCAGCAGCTTGGCGGGAGGGCCTAGAACCGGGGAGCTGTTTTTT
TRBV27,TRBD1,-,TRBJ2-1,CASRMSGQGLNEQFF,TGTGCCAGCAGGATGTCGGGACAGGGCCTCAATGAGCAGTTCTTC
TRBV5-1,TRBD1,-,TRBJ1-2,CASSLGDRVDYYGYTF,TGCGCCAGCAGCTTGGGGGACAGGGTCGATTACTATGGCTACACCTTC
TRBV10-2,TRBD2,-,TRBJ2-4,CASSETSGILAKNIQYF,TGCGCCAGCAGTGAGACTAGCGGAATCCTAGCCAAAAACATTCAGTACTTC
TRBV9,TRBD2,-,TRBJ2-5,CASSVRLEGTSGRETQYF,TGTGCCAGCAGCGTTCGACTAGAGGGGACTAGCGGGAGAGAGACCCAGTACTTC
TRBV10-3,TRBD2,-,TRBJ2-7,CAISESLAGGDEQYF,TGTGCCATCAGTGAGTCCCTAGCGGGAGGCGACGAGCAGTACTTC
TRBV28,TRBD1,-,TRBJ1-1,CASSFGTGFLNTEAFF,TGTGCCAGCAGTTTCGGGACAGGGTTTTTGAACACTGAAGCTTTCTTT
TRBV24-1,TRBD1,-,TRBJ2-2,CATSDLRDRNTGELFF,TGTGCCACCAGTGATTTAAGGGACAGGAACACCGGGGAGCTGTTTTTT
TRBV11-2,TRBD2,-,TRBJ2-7,CASSRGLAGYEQYF,TGTGCCAGCAGCCGCGGACTAGCGGGCTACGAGCAGTACTTC
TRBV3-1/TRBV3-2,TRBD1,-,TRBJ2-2,CASSQVRQGVFTGELFF,TGTGCCAGCAGCCAAGTGAGACAGGGAGTGTTCACCGGGGAGCTGTTTTTT
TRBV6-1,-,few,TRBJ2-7,CASSELQGRGEQYF,TGTGCCAGCAGTGAACTTCAGGGTAGAGGCGAGCAGTACTTC
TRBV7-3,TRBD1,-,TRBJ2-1,CASSPGQGSYNEQFF,TGTGCCAGCAGCCCGGGACAGGGATCCTACAATGAGCAGTTCTTC
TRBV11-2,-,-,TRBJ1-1,CASSRGQLNTEAFF,TGTGCCAGCAGCCGAGGACAGCTGAACACTGAAGCTTTCTTT
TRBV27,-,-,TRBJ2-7,CATIGRGSYEQYF,TGTGCCACCATCGGTCGAGGGTCCTACGAGCAGTACTTC
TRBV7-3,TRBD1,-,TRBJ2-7,CASSPGQVYEQYF,TGTGCCAGCAGCCCCGGACAGGTCTACGAGCAGTACTTC
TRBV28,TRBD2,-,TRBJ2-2,CASQPGGRADTGELFF,TGTGCCAGCCAACCGGGCGGGAGGGCCGACACCGGGGAGCTGTTTTTT
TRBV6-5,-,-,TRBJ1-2,CASSKIPGVEDGYTF,TGTGCCAGCAGCAAAATCCCAGGGGTAGAAGATGGCTACACCTTC
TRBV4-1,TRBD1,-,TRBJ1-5,CASSQELGTGYDQPQHF,TGCGCCAGCAGCCAAGAATTAGGGACAGGGTACGATCAGCCTCAGCATTTT